This entry lists 9 T cell receptor beta chains sequenced from one sample in a study of T-cell memory formation after mild COVID-19. TCRdb re-analysed the 5' RACE reads in MiXCR, keeping a single row per CDR3 protein. The sample records roughly 310,000 distinct CDR3 sequences, approximately 16% being singletons. Sequencing input: PBMCs or a T cell subset sorted from them (not recorded which). The receptors here all came from a young man who had mild COVID-19 (a few samples of this study predate the infection). Cell type and time point are not known.

The chain employs TRBV6-6 and TRBJ1-2; possibly TRBD1 for D (5 bases). Trimming removed 7 bases from V and 3 bases from J, with 9 bases in between. The CDR3 is 12 residues long. Germline V gives CDR1 MNHNY, CDR2 SVGAGI (reference sequence). The CDR3 DNA is TGTGCCAGCACCCCCAGGGACTATGGCTACACCTTC. It encodes CASTPRDYGYTF.

This clonotype was seen a handful of times. This chain links TRBV5-6 with TRBJ1-6; TRBD1 agrees at 7 bases. The germline V gene encodes CDR1 SGHDT and CDR2 YYEEEE. This CDR3 spans 12 amino acids. Trimming removed 1 base from V and 11 bases from J; junction bases left unmatched: 0. CDR3 coding DNA: TGTGCCAGCAGCTTGACAGGGGCACCCCTCCACTTT. This gives the protein CASSLTGAPLHF.

This clonotype occurred a few times. The rearrangement links TRBV19 to TRBJ1-5; 9 nucleotides match TRBD1. CDR3 length: 16 amino acids. V lost 5 bases and J lost 2; bases outside the gene matches: 7. Germline CDR1 is LNHDA and CDR2 is SQIVND (reference sequence). The CDR3 spells CASSATGGGGNQPQHF. The DNA of the CDR3 is TGTGCCAGTAGTGCCACAGGGGGCGGAGGCAATCAGCCCCAGCATTTT.

The chain employs TRBV4-1 and TRBJ2-2, with D perhaps TRBD2 (5 bases). V lost 1 base and J lost 4, with 7 bases in between. The germline V gene has CDR1 MGHRA and CDR2 YSYEKL. CDR3 length: 14 amino acids. CDR3 protein: CASSQARVTGELFF. CDR3 bases: TGCGCCAGCAGCCAAGCGAGGGTCACCGGGGAGCTGTTTTTT.

This clonotype was detected only a few times. The chain carries TRBV6-2 or TRBV6-3 and TRBJ1-1; D ambiguous. Germline lookup yields CDR1 MNHEY and CDR2 SVGEGT. Deletions cut 2 bases from V and 11 bases from J, with 15 bases between. CDR3 length equals 13 residues. The CDR3 nucleotides read TGTGCCAGCAGTTACGGAGTTCCCGAGGTGGCTTTCTTT. Its protein product is CASSYGVPEVAFF.

This chain connects TRBV7-9 to TRBJ1-3, with D possibly matching TRBD1 (6 bases). Germline CDR1 SEHNR, CDR2 FQNEAQ (reference sequence). V lost 6 bases to trimming and J lost 2 bases, with 14 bases between them. CDR3 length: 15 amino acids. The CDR3 region is CASSGQNSAGNTIYF. The CDR3 nucleotides read TGTGCCAGCAGTGGACAGAATTCAGCTGGAAACACCATATATTTT.

This clonotype occurred a few times. J is TRBJ2-7 and V is TRBV18; tentatively, D is TRBD1 (5 bases). Trimming pared 5 bases from V and 3 bases from J, leaving 11 bases between. The CDR3 contains 13 residues. Looked up from germline, CDR1 is KGHSH and CDR2 is LQKENI. CDR3 residues: CASSAGSIYEQYF. The CDR3 coding sequence is TGTGCCAGCTCAGCAGGGTCGATCTACGAGCAGTACTTC. Full variable domain (remainder filled in from reference TRBV18 and TRBJ2-7): NAGVMQNPRHLVRRRGQEARLRCSPMKGHSHVYWYRQLPEEGLKFMVYLQKENIIDESGMPKERFSAEFPKEGPSILRIQQVVRGDSAAYFCASSAGSIYEQYFGPGTRLTVT.

This clonotype was seen a few times. J is TRBJ2-5 and V is TRBV2; TRBD1 might be the D (6 bases). The V end was cut by 2 bases, the J end by 3 bases, with 10 bases between. The germline gives CDR1 SNHLY, CDR2 FYNNEI. The CDR3 is made up of 14 amino acids. The CDR3 reads CASSELGGEETQYF. As DNA, the CDR3 is TGTGCCAGCAGTGAATTAGGGGGAGAAGAGACCCAGTACTTC. The entire variable domain, with the rest obtained from reference TRBV2 and TRBJ2-5, is as follows: EPEVTQTPSHQVTQMGQEVILRCVPISNHLYFYWYRQILGQKVEFLVSFYNNEISEKSEIFDDQFSVERPDGSNFTLKIRSTKLEDSAMYFCASSELGGEETQYFGPGTRLLVL.

This clonotype has just a few counts. The J gene is TRBJ2-1, the V gene TRBV9; the D gene is possibly TRBD2 (5 bases). Looked up from germline, CDR1 is SGDLS and CDR2 is YYNGEE. Trimming took off 3 bases at V and 9 bases at J, with 19 bases between the two ends. This CDR3 spans 15 amino acids. CDR3 protein: CASSEEPTRVFEQFF. The CDR3 nucleotides read TGTGCCAGCAGCGAAGAACCCACTAGGGTCTTTGAGCAGTTCTTC.